The clone carrying this TCR beta chain was observed a handful of times. This sample was taken from a study of T cells in Graves' hyperthyroidism and ophthalmopathy. TCR beta CDR3 sequences were amplified from RNA transcripts. Carried out on the TCR CDR3, a first-round RT-PCR used the HTBI primer set. In TCRdb, the multiplex PCR reads were re-called with MiXCR into one record per CDR3 protein. The table lists 550,000 to 650,000 distinct CDR3 sequences, around 13% of them singletons, with around 5.4% in the top ten. The TCR originated in a woman in her twenties or thirties with Graves' hyperthyroidism that later progressed to Graves' ophthalmopathy. Source material: blood.

The CDR3 nucleotides read TGTGCCAGCAGTTTGCTAGCGGGACAGTACGAGCAGTACTTC. Protein product: CASSLLAGQYEQYF. The J gene is TRBJ2-7, the V gene TRBV27, with TRBD2 matching over 9 bases. V gave up 3 bases and J gave up 4 bases; unmatched junction bases: 4. In germline, CDR1 is MNHEY, CDR2 SMNVEV (reference sequence). This CDR3 has 14 residues.